The 24 T cell receptor beta chains below were found in one sample sequenced in a study of T cells in Graves' hyperthyroidism and ophthalmopathy. RNA transcripts gave rise to amplified TCR beta CDR3 regions. Primed by the HTBI set, a first-round RT-PCR was run on the TCR CDR3. Each CDR3 protein gets one entry after TCRdb re-called the multiplex PCR reads with MiXCR. The table lists about 480,000 distinct CDR3 sequences, approximately 14% of them singletons, with less than 20% in the top ten. Sequencing input: blood. These receptors all stem from a woman between 18 and 29 years old with Graves' hyperthyroidism.

This clonotype was observed once. This rearrangement joins TRBV7-9 to TRBJ2-1; D is ambiguous. The end of the DNA fits TRBJ2-7 better, so the J call may be wrong. The CDR3 length is 16 residues. Germline CDR1 and CDR2: SEHNR and FQNEAQ (reference sequence). This CDR3 is CASSIHSARSYNEQYV. In DNA form, the CDR3 reads TGTGCCAGCAGCATCCACTCGGCTAGATCCTACAATGAGCAGTACGTC.

This clonotype occurred many times. Without the conserved terminal phenylalanine or tryptophan, this CDR3 likely stems from a read error. The DNA for the CDR3 is TGTGCCAGCAGTTTCTGGGGGGGACAGGGATTTTCTGGGCAGTACGTC. Translation: CASSFWGGQGFSGQYV. This chain uses TRBV28 with TRBJ2-5; TRBD1 aligns across 9 bases. After removal of 3 bases from V and 11 bases from J, the junction contained 16 bases not matched to a gene. The CDR3 extends over 16 amino acids. Per the germline V gene, CDR1 is MDHEN and CDR2 is SYDVKM.

This clonotype has at least ten counts. This chain connects TRBV6-5 to TRBJ1-1; no clear D gene. With 8 bases removed from V and 1 base from J, the gap between germline ends came to 11 bases. CDR1 is MNHEY and CDR2 is SVGAGI in the germline V gene. The CDR3 totals 13 residues. CDR3 nucleotides: TGTGCCAGCTCTTATGGGCAGAACACTGAAGCTTTCTTT. This encodes CASSYGQNTEAFF.

This clonotype was counted at least ten times. The chain has TRBV30 and TRBJ2-1; D may be TRBD2 (6 bases). The CDR3 totals 13 residues. V was trimmed by 8 bases and J by 5 bases, leaving 16 bases between them. Germline loops: CDR1 GTSNPN, CDR2 SVGIG (reference sequence). CDR3 loop: CARSRGTDNEQFF. DNA for the CDR3: TGTGCCCGGTCTCGGGGGACTGACAATGAGCAGTTCTTC.

The gene calls are TRBV7-9 and TRBJ2-1; D is uncertain. This CDR3 has 15 amino acids. Germline loops: CDR1 SEHNR, CDR2 FQNEAQ (reference sequence). Trimming shortened V by 2 bases and J by 10 bases, and 18 bases separated the two germline ends. The CDR3 reads CASSLWALLATEQFF. The CDR3 bases are TGTGCCAGCAGCTTATGGGCCCTCCTCGCGACCGAGCAGTTCTTC.

In this sample, this clonotype turned up many times. V gene TRBV5-1 combines with J gene TRBJ1-1, with D possibly being TRBD1 (6 bases). The V and J ends lost 0 bases and 5 bases respectively, with 11 bases between them. Germline V gene data show CDR1 as SGHRS and CDR2 as YFSETQ. The CDR3 runs 14 residues. CDR3 sequence: CASSLEGGGTEAFF. The DNA for the CDR3 is TGCGCCAGCAGCTTGGAAGGGGGAGGGACTGAAGCTTTCTTT. Combining the CDR3 with reference TRBV5-1 and TRBJ1-1 gives the whole variable domain KAGVTQTPRYLIKTRGQQVTLSCSPISGHRSVSWYQQTPGQGLQFLFEYFSETQRNKGNFPGRFSGRQFSNSRSEMNVSTLELGDSALYLCASSLEGGGTEAFFGQGTRLTVV.

This clonotype was counted at least ten times. The chain recombines TRBV20-1 with TRBJ2-5, with D possibly matching TRBD2 (6 bases). Between the trimmed V and J ends, which lost 5 bases and 5 bases, there was a span of 24 bases. CDR3 length: 16 amino acids. CDR1 is DFQATT, CDR2 SNEGSKA, per germline (reference sequence). CDR3 sequence reads: CSAGGRVGSSYETQYF. CDR3 coding DNA: TGCAGTGCTGGGGGACGGGTCGGGAGTTCGTATGAGACCCAGTACTTC.

This chain connects TRBV2 to TRBJ2-4; 11 nucleotides agree with TRBD1. V shed 1 base, J shed 3 bases, and the junction held 14 bases outside the gene matches. This CDR3 comprises 20 residues. In germline, CDR1 is SNHLY, CDR2 FYNNEI. The CDR3 here is CASSEVIGRWTGGGKNIQYF. CDR3 bases: TGTGCCAGCAGTGAAGTTATTGGGCGATGGACAGGGGGCGGCAAAAACATTCAGTACTTC.

The gene calls are TRBV24-1 and TRBJ2-7; D may correspond to TRBD1 or TRBD2 (5 bases each). The CDR3 is 15 amino acids. V shed 1 base and J shed 0 bases, with 9 bases lying between them. Germline V CDR1 and CDR2: KGHDR, SFDVKD. The CDR3 region is CATSDFRDPSYEQYF. CDR3 in DNA: TGTGCCACCAGTGATTTTAGGGACCCCTCCTACGAGCAGTACTTC.

In its sample, this clonotype was seen many times. The chain carries TRBV6-1 and TRBJ1-2, with a tentative D call TRBD1 (6 bases). Germline CDR1 reads MNHNS; CDR2 reads SASEGT. Trimming took off 3 bases at V and 0 bases at J, with 11 bases between the two ends. This CDR3 comprises 15 residues. As DNA, the CDR3 is TGTGCCAGCAGTGACACAGGGACTACTAACTATGGCTACACCTTC. Protein product: CASSDTGTTNYGYTF.

V usage is TRBV20-1 and J usage is TRBJ1-5; D gene uncertain. CDR1 is DFQATT and CDR2 is SNEGSKA in the germline V gene (reference sequence). Trimming stripped 5 bases from V and 5 bases from J, with 4 bases between. The CDR3 loop spans 10 amino acids. The CDR3 DNA reads TGCAGTGCTGGATATCAGCCCCAGCATTTT. It yields the protein CSAGYQPQHF.

The V and J genes are TRBV6-4 and TRBJ2-3; 10 nucleotides align to TRBD2. Germline V gene data show CDR1 as MRHNA and CDR2 as SNTAGT. V trimming: 4 bases; J trimming: 10 bases; junction bases outside the gene matches: 17. This CDR3 spans 17 amino acids. The CDR3 DNA sequence: TGTGCCAGCAGTGCCGAGGCTAGCGGGAGCCCACTCCGCCCGCAGTATTTT. It encodes CASSAEASGSPLRPQYF.

The rearrangement links TRBV19 to TRBJ2-3; weak D call: TRBD1 (6 bases). The V gene lost 3 bases and the J gene lost 5 bases, with 15 bases spanning the gap. CDR1 and CDR2 (germline): LNHDA, SQIVND (reference sequence). CDR3 length equals 15 residues. The CDR3 region is CASSISGQKEDTQYF. The CDR3 coding sequence is TGTGCCAGTAGTATTTCCGGACAGAAGGAAGATACGCAGTATTTT.

The sample holds many counts of this clonotype. The chain couples TRBV5-1 to TRBJ2-2; no clear D. Trimming removed 1 base from V and 3 bases from J, with 7 bases in between. Per the germline V gene, CDR1 is SGHRS and CDR2 is YFSETQ. CDR3 length equals 14 residues. The CDR3 here is CASSLFPDTGELFF. The DNA of the CDR3 is TGCGCCAGCAGCTTGTTTCCGGACACCGGGGAGCTGTTTTTT.

In its sample, this clonotype was seen many times. The genes are TRBV7-9 and TRBJ2-1; 7 bases agree with TRBD1. The CDR3 contains 13 residues. V lost 8 bases to trimming and J lost 4 bases; unmatched junction nucleotides: 5. CDR1 and CDR2 from the germline V gene are SEHNR and FQNEAQ (reference sequence). The CDR3 region is CASEGQMYNEQFF. The CDR3 DNA sequence: TGTGCCAGCGAGGGACAGATGTACAATGAGCAGTTCTTC.

This clonotype was detected only a few times. This chain uses TRBV4-1 with TRBJ2-7, with a tentative D call TRBD2 (5 bases). This CDR3 has 16 amino acids. From germline, CDR1 is MGHRA and CDR2 YSYEKL. V shed 1 base and J shed 0 bases, with 13 bases lying between them. The CDR3: CASSQGLRGSSYEQYF. Written as DNA, the CDR3 is TGCGCCAGCAGCCAAGGTCTTCGGGGAAGCTCCTACGAGCAGTACTTC.

This clonotype has ten or more counts. The chain's CDR3 is CAISESKETGVSYEQYV. The CDR3 DNA reads as TGTGCCATCAGTGAGTCGAAAGAGACAGGGGTCTCCTACGAGCAGTACGTC. The genes are TRBV10-3 and TRBJ2-7; 8 bases line up with TRBD1. The germline V gene has CDR1 ENHRY and CDR2 SYGVKD. The CDR3 has 17 residues. Germline trimming cut 0 bases from V and 0 bases from J; bases unmatched to any gene: 7.

This clonotype was seen repeatedly, ten times or more. V and J are TRBV2 and TRBJ2-4; 8 nucleotides align to TRBD2. The junction had 9 bases not matched to a gene; V was cut back by 6 bases and J by 2 bases. Germline loops: CDR1 SNHLY, CDR2 FYNNEI. The CDR3 is 16 residues long. As DNA, the CDR3 is TGTGCCAGCAGCTACAGGACTAGCTTAACCAAAAACATTCAGTACTTC. This gives the protein CASSYRTSLTKNIQYF.

This clonotype has just a few counts. The genes are TRBV5-1 and TRBJ2-7; D gene ambiguous. CDR3 size: 13 residues. The V end lost 5 bases, the J end lost 0 bases, and 9 bases lay between the germline ends. Germline-derived CDR1 and CDR2 are SGHRS and YFSETQ. CDR3 in DNA: TGCGCCAGCAGGTTCCTCTACTCCTACGAGCAGTACTTC. Translation: CASRFLYSYEQYF.

Many counts were recorded for this clonotype. As DNA, the CDR3 is TGTGCCATCAGTGGTCACCCGAGCACAGATACGCAGTATTTT. Translated, it gives CAISGHPSTDTQYF. The chain couples TRBV10-3 to TRBJ2-3; D remains unclear. The CDR3 is 14 residues long. The V and J ends lost 4 bases and 0 bases respectively, with 8 bases between them. Germline CDR1 and CDR2: ENHRY and SYGVKD.

This clonotype was seen at least ten times. The V and J genes are TRBV5-6 and TRBJ2-3; the D is unclear. This CDR3 is built from 15 residues. CDR1 and CDR2 from the germline V gene are SGHDT and YYEEEE. V was shortened by 1 base and J by 0 bases, with 9 bases between the two germline ends. The CDR3 DNA reads as TGTGCCAGCAGCTTGCGCCCAAGGAGCACAGATACGCAGTATTTT. It codes for CASSLRPRSTDTQYF.

This clonotype was seen repeatedly, ten times or more. The chain carries TRBV2 and TRBJ1-2, with D uncertain. From germline, CDR1 is SNHLY and CDR2 FYNNEI. V was shortened by 2 bases and J by 4 bases, with 8 bases between the two germline ends. The CDR3 totals 13 residues. CDR3 coding DNA: TGTGCCAGCAGTGAAACCGGACTCTATGGCTACACCTTC. It encodes CASSETGLYGYTF. Using reference TRBV2 and TRBJ1-2 for the parts outside the CDR3, the full variable domain is EPEVTQTPSHQVTQMGQEVILRCVPISNHLYFYWYRQILGQKVEFLVSFYNNEISEKSEIFDDQFSVERPDGSNFTLKIRSTKLEDSAMYFCASSETGLYGYTFGSGTRLTVV.

This clonotype has only a few counts. The chain has TRBV19 and TRBJ2-1; 15 bases are shared with TRBD2. CDR1 and CDR2 from the germline V gene are LNHDA and SQIVND (reference sequence). The CDR3 is 19 amino acids. The V and J ends lost 6 bases and 1 base, in that order; junction bases with no gene match: 10. In DNA form, the CDR3 reads TGTGCCAGTAGAGCCCCGGGACTAGCGGGAGGTCTATCCTACAATGAGCAGTTCTTC. Amino acids: CASRAPGLAGGLSYNEQFF.

This clonotype was found many times. The CDR3 loop is CASTMDRASYEQYF. The CDR3 coding sequence is TGTGCCAGCACCATGGACAGGGCGTCCTACGAGCAGTACTTC. The gene calls are TRBV2 and TRBJ2-7; 8 bases are a match to TRBD1. The CDR3 covers 14 residues. The germline gives CDR1 SNHLY, CDR2 FYNNEI. Losses at the gene ends were 7 bases for V and 1 base for J; bases not matched to a gene: 6.